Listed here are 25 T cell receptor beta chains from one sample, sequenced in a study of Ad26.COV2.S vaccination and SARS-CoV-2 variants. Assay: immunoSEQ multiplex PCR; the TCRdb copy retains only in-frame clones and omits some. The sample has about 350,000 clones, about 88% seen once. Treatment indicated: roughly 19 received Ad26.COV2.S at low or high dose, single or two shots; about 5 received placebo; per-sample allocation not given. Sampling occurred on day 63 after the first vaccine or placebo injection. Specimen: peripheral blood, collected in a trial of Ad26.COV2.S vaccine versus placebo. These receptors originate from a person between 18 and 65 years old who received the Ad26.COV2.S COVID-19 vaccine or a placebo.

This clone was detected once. Here the CDR3 reads CAWSVSRYTGELFF. The CDR3, as DNA: TGTGCCTGGAGTGTTTCCCGATACACCGGGGAGCTGTTTTTT. This sequence joins TRBV30 and TRBJ2-2; no definite D call. Trimming took 0 bases from V and 3 from J, leaving 8 bases between them. The CDR3 has 14 residues. Germline values: CDR1 GTSNPN, CDR2 SVGIG (reference sequence).

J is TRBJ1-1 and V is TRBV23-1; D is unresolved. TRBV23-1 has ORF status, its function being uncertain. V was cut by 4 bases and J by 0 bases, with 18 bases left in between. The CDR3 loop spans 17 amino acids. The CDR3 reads CASSRGGMGSMNTEAFF. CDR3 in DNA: TGCGCCAGCAGTCGGGGTGGGATGGGGAGCATGAACACTGAAGCTTTCTTT.

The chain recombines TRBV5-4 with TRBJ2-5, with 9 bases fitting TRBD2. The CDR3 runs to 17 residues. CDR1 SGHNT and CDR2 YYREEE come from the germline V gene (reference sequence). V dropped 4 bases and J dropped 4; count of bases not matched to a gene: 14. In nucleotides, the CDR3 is TGTGCCAGCAGCAGGGGACTAGCAGACTATAGTAGAGAGACCCAGTACTTC. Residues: CASSRGLADYSRETQYF.

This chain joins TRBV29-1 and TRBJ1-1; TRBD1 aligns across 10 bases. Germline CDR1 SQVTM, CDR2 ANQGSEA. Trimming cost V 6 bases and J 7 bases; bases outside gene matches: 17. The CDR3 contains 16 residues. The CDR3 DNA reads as TGCAGCGTAGCTAACCTCCCGGGACAGGGGAAGCGTGAAGCTTTCTTT. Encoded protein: CSVANLPGQGKREAFF. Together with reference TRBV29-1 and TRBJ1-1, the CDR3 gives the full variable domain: SAVISQKPSRDICQRGTSLTIQCQVDSQVTMMFWYRQQPGQSLTLIATANQGSEATYESGFVIDKFPISRPNLTFSTLTVSNMSPEDSSIYLCSVANLPGQGKREAFFGQGTRLTVV.

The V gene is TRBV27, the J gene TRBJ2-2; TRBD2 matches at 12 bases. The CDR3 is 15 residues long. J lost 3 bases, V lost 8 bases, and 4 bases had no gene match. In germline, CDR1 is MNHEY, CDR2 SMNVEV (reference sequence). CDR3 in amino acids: CASCGLAGYTGELFF. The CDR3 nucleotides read TGTGCCAGCTGCGGACTAGCGGGATACACCGGGGAGCTGTTTTTT.

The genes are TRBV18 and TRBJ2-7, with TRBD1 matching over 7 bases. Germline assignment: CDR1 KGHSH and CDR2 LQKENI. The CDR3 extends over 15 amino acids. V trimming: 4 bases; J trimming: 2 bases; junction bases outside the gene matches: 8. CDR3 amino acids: CASSHTGTEAYEQYF. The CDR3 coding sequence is TGTGCCAGCTCACACACTGGGACAGAAGCCTACGAGCAGTACTTC.

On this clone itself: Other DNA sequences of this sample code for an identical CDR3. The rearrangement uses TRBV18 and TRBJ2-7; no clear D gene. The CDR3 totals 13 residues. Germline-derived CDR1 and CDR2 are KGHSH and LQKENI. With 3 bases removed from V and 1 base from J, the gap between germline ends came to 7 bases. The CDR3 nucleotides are TGTGCCAGCTCACCCCCAAGTTCCTACGAGCAGTACTTC. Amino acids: CASSPPSSYEQYF. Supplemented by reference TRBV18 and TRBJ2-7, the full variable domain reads NAGVMQNPRHLVRRRGQEARLRCSPMKGHSHVYWYRQLPEEGLKFMVYLQKENIIDESGMPKERFSAEFPKEGPSILRIQQVVRGDSAAYFCASSPPSSYEQYFGPGTRLTVT.

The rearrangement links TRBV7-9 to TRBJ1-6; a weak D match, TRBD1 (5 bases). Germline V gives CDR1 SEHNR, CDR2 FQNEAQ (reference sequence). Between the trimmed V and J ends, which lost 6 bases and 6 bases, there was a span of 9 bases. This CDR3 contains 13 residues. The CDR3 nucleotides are TGTGCCAGCAGGCCCGGGGGTAATTCACCCCTCCACTTT. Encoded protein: CASRPGGNSPLHF.

Written as DNA, the CDR3 is TGTGCCACGTCCCCACATCACAGGGTAGATGGCAATCAGCCCCAGCATTTT. This sequence encodes CATSPHHRVDGNQPQHF. The chain is built from TRBV24-1 and TRBJ1-5; tentative D call: TRBD1 (6 bases). Per germline, CDR1 KGHDR and CDR2 SFDVKD. There are 17 residues in the CDR3. Trimming pared 10 bases from V and 2 bases from J, leaving 23 bases between.

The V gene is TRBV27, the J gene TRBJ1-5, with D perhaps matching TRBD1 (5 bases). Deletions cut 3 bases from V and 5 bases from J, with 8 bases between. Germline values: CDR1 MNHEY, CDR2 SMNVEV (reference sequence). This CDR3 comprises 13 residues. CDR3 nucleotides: TGTGCCAGCAGTTTTTGGGGGGATCAGCCCCAGCATTTT. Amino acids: CASSFWGDQPQHF.

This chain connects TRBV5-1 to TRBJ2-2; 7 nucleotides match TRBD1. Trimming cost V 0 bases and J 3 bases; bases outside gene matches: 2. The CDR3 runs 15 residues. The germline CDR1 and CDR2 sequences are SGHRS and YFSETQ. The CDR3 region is CASSLEGQDTGELFF. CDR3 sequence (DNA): TGCGCCAGCAGCTTGGAAGGACAGGACACCGGGGAGCTGTTTTTT.

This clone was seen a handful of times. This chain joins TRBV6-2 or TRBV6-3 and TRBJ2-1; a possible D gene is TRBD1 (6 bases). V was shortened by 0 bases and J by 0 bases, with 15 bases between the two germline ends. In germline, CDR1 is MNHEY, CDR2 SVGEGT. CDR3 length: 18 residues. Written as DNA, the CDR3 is TGTGCCAGCAGTTACTCTACAAGGACAGTCAGCTCCTACAATGAGCAGTTCTTC. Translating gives CASSYSTRTVSSYNEQFF.

CDR3 DNA sequence: TGTGCCCTCTGGGGCGCGAACTATGGCTACACCTTC. This translates into CALWGANYGYTF. V gene TRBV6-1 combines with J gene TRBJ1-2; TRBD1 is a possible D gene (5 bases). The CDR3 consists of 12 residues. Germline V gene lookup returns CDR1 MNHNS and CDR2 SASEGT. Trimming shortened V by 11 bases and J by 2 bases, and 12 bases separated the two germline ends.

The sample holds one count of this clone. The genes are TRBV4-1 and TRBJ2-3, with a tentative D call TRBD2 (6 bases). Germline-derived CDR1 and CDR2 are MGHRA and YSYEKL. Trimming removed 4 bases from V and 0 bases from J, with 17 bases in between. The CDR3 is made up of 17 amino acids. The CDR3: CASSLDPKGTSTDTQYF. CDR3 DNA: TGCGCCAGCAGCCTAGACCCGAAGGGGACTAGCACAGATACGCAGTATTTT.

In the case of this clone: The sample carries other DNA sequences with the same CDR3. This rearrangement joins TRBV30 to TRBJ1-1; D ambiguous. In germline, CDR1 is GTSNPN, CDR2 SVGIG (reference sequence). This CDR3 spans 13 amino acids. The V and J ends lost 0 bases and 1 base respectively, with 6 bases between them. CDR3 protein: CAWSVGENTEAFF. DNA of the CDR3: TGTGCCTGGAGTGTAGGCGAGAACACTGAAGCTTTCTTT. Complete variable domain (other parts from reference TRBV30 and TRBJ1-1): SQTIHQWPATLVQPVGSPLSLECTVEGTSNPNLYWYRQAAGRGLQLLFYSVGIGQISSEVPQNLSASRPQDRQFILSSKKLLLSDSGFYLCAWSVGENTEAFFGQGTRLTVV.

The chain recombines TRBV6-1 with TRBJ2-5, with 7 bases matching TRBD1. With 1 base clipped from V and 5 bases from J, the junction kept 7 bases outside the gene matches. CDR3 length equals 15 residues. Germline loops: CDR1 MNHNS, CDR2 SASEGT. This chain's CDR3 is CASSEGVTGMETQYF. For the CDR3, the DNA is TGTGCCAGCAGTGAAGGGGTGACAGGGATGGAGACCCAGTACTTC.

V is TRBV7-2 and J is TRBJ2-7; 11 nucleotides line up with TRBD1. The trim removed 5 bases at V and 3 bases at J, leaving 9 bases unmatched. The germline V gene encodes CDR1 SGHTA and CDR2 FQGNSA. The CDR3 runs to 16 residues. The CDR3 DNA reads TGTGCCAGCAGCCCCGCCTCGGACAGGGGGCTCTACGAGCAGTACTTC. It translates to CASSPASDRGLYEQYF.

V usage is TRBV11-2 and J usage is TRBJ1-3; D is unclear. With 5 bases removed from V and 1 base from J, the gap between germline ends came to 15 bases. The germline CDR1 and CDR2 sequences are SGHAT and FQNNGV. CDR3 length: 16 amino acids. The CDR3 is CASSQLPGSSGNTIYF. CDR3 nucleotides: TGTGCCAGCAGCCAACTACCGGGATCGTCTGGAAACACCATATATTTT.

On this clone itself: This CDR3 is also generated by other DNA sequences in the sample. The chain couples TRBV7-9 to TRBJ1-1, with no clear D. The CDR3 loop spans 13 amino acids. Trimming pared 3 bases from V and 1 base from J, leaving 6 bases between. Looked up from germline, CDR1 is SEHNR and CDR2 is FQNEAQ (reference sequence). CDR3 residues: CASSLAGNTEAFF. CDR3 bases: TGTGCCAGCAGCTTGGCAGGGAACACTGAAGCTTTCTTT.

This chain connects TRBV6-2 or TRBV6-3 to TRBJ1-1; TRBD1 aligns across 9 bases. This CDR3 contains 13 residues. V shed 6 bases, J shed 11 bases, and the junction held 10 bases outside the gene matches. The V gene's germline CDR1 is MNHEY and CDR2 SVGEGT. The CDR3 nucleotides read TGTGCCAGCAGCCTTACGTTGACAGGGGGGGCTTTCTTT. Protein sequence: CASSLTLTGGAFF.

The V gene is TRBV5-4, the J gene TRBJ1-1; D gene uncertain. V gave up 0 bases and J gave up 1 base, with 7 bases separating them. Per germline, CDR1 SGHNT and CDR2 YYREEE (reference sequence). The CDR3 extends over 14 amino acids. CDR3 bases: TGTGCCAGCAGCTTGGATTTGGCGAACACTGAAGCTTTCTTT. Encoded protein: CASSLDLANTEAFF.

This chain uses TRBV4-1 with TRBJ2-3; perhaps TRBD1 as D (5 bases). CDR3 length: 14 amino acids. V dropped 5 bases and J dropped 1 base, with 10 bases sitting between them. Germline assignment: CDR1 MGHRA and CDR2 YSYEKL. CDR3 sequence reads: CASSSTGGTDTQYF. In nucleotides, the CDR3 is TGCGCCAGCAGCTCTACAGGAGGCACAGATACGCAGTATTTT.

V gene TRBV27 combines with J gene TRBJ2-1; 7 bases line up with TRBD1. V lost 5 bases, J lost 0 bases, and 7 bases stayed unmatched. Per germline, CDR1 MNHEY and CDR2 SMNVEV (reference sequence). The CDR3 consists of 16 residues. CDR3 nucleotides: TGTGCCAGCAGTACCGCGACAGGGAGCTCCTACAATGAGCAGTTCTTC. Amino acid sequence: CASSTATGSSYNEQFF.

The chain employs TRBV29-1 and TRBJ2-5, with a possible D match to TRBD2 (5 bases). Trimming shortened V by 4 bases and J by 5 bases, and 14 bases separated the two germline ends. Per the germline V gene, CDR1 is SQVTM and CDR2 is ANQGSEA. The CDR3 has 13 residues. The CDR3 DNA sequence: TGCAGCGTTGGAGGGAGAGGTCTGGAGACCCAGTACTTC. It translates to CSVGGRGLETQYF.

The CDR3 DNA follows: TGCGCCAGGACGGGTCCCCTAAAAGGAAACATTCAGTACTTC. It specifies CARTGPLKGNIQYF. The genes are TRBV10-1 and TRBJ2-4; D gene uncertain. Germline-derived CDR1 and CDR2 are WNHNN and SYGVQD (reference sequence). The CDR3 is 14 amino acids. V dropped 9 bases and J dropped 6 bases, with 18 bases sitting between them.